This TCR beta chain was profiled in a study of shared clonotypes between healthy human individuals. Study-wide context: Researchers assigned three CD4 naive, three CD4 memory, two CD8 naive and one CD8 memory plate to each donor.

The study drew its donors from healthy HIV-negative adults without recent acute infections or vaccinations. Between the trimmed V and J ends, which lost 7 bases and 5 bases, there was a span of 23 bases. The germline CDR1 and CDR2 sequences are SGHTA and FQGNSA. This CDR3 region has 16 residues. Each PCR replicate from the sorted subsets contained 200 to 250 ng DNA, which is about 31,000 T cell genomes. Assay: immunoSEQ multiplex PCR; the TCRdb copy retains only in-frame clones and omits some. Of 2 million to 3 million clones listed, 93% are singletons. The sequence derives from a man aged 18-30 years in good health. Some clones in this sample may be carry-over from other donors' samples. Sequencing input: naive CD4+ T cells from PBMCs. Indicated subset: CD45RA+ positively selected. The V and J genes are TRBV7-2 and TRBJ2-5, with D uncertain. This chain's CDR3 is CASTSRVSTPWETQYF. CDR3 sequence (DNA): TGTGCCAGCACCTCACGGGTCAGCACCCCTTGGGAGACCCAGTACTTC.